Listed here are 21 T cell receptor beta chains from one sample, sequenced in a study of identical twins. TCRdb re-called the 5' RACE reads through MiXCR, storing one row per CDR3 protein. The table has hundreds of thousands of distinct CDR3 sequences, roughly 8.6% seen once; the top ten hold over 2%. The same sample was also studied in work on yellow fever vaccine responses in identical twins.

The sequenced material came from memory (CD45RO+) T cells sorted from blood. The receptor source for this set is a woman aged 18-29 years in good health.

V usage is TRBV7-8 and J usage is TRBJ1-1; D remains ambiguous. CDR1 and CDR2 from the germline V gene are SGHVS and FQNEAQ. This CDR3 has 14 amino acids. V was trimmed by 2 bases and J by 0 bases, leaving 7 bases between them. This CDR3 reads CASSLSEMNTEAFF. CDR3 DNA: TGTGCCAGCAGCTTATCTGAGATGAACACTGAAGCTTTCTTT.

The sample holds many counts of this clonotype. V gene TRBV20-1 combines with J gene TRBJ2-5; D may match TRBD1 or TRBD2 (5 bases each). The ends were cut back, 6 bases at V and 0 bases at J, with 14 bases in the middle. CDR3 length: 14 residues. Germline values: CDR1 DFQATT, CDR2 SNEGSKA (reference sequence). CDR3 loop: CSAQTGTDQETQYF. The CDR3 region has the DNA TGCAGTGCACAAACCGGGACGGACCAAGAGACCCAGTACTTC.

There are a few counts of this clonotype. The chain couples TRBV5-1 to TRBJ2-1; 14 nucleotides align to TRBD2. There are 17 residues in the CDR3. V trimming: 2 bases; J trimming: 7 bases; junction bases outside the gene matches: 8. CDR1 and CDR2 from the germline V gene are SGHRS and YFSETQ. CDR3: CASSLSTTSGGGNEQFF. As DNA, the CDR3 is TGCGCCAGCAGCTTATCGACGACTAGCGGGGGGGGTAATGAGCAGTTCTTC.

This clonotype was found a few times. The chain uses TRBV4-2 and TRBJ2-4; 11 positions agree with TRBD2. V gave up 1 base and J gave up 0 bases; unmatched junction bases: 5. Germline-derived CDR1 and CDR2 are LGHNA and YNFKEQ. CDR3 length: 18 amino acids. The chain's CDR3 is CASSQGLAGSLAKNIQYF. For the CDR3, the DNA is TGTGCCAGCAGCCAAGGACTAGCGGGGTCTCTAGCCAAAAACATTCAGTACTTC.

This clonotype was picked up many times. The rearrangement links TRBV7-8 to TRBJ2-3, with no clear D. This CDR3 spans 15 amino acids. V was clipped by 5 bases and J by 0 bases, with 12 bases between them. In germline, CDR1 is SGHVS, CDR2 FQNEAQ. CDR3 DNA sequence: TGTGCCAGCAGCAGAGACTGGTCGAGCACAGATACGCAGTATTTT. It is translated as CASSRDWSSTDTQYF.

This clonotype has just a few counts. The chain employs TRBV20-1 and TRBJ1-2, with TRBD1 as a possible D gene (5 bases). Germline values: CDR1 DFQATT, CDR2 SNEGSKA (reference sequence). With 6 bases removed from V and 4 bases from J, the gap between germline ends came to 9 bases. The CDR3 extends over 11 amino acids. As DNA, the CDR3 is TGCAGTGCGGTGGGGGGCTATGGCTACACCTTC. It codes for CSAVGGYGYTF.

This clonotype was recorded at least ten times. The chain recombines TRBV19 with TRBJ1-2, with D perhaps TRBD1 (5 bases). Germline CDR1 and CDR2: LNHDA and SQIVND (reference sequence). The CDR3 is 14 residues long. Between the trimmed V and J ends, which lost 7 bases and 1 base, there was a span of 13 bases. As DNA, the CDR3 is TGTGCCAGTACCTCCCGACAGCTTAACTATGGCTACACCTTC. Translation gives CASTSRQLNYGYTF.

This clonotype was seen only a few times. The rearrangement uses TRBV10-2 and TRBJ2-2; 11 nucleotides match TRBD1. The germline V gene encodes CDR1 WSHSY and CDR2 SAAADI. The CDR3 consists of 15 residues. The V and J ends lost 7 bases and 4 bases, in that order; junction bases with no gene match: 5. The CDR3 nucleotides are TGCGCCAGCAAGGGACAGGGGGGGAGCACCGGGGAGCTGTTTTTT. This gives the protein CASKGQGGSTGELFF.

This clonotype has a handful of counts. This sequence joins TRBV7-9 and TRBJ2-5; 7 bases map to TRBD2. Germline CDR1 and CDR2: SEHNR and FQNEAQ (reference sequence). The CDR3 totals 17 residues. V gave up 7 bases and J gave up 4 bases; unmatched junction bases: 18. CDR3 nucleotides: TGTGCCAGCACCCAATACCGGGGGGATAGTATTGTAGAGACCCAGTACTTC. As protein: CASTQYRGDSIVETQYF.

This clonotype was detected many times. CDR3 sequence (DNA): TGTGCCAGCAGCTCTCAAGGTGGGGGGATGAATCAGCCCCAGCATTTT. It yields the protein CASSSQGGGMNQPQHF. The genes are TRBV7-8 and TRBJ1-5, with D perhaps TRBD1 (5 bases). CDR1 and CDR2 (germline): SGHVS, FQNEAQ. Trimming took off 4 bases at V and 4 bases at J, with 17 bases between the two ends. This CDR3 contains 16 residues. Full variable domain (outside the CDR3, taken from reference TRBV7-8 and TRBJ1-5): GAGVSQSPRYKVAKRGQDVALRCDPISGHVSLFWYQQALGQGPEFLTYFQNEAQLDKSGLPSDRFFAERPEGSVSTLKIQRTQQEDSAVYLCASSSQGGGMNQPQHFGDGTRLSIL.

Worth noting for this clonotype: The CDR3 does not end in the conserved phenylalanine or tryptophan, so this is likely a read error. V and J are TRBV28 and TRBJ2-5; 7 bases fit TRBD1. The CDR3 is 14 amino acids. Germline assignment: CDR1 MDHEN and CDR2 SYDVKM. V was pared by 5 bases and J by 2 bases, with 5 bases of the junction left unmatched. CDR3 sequence (DNA): TGTGCCAGCAGTCAAGGACAGGTTCAAGAGACCCAGTACCTC. Protein sequence: CASSQGQVQETQYL.

This chain's CDR3 is CATTGTGHQETQYF. The CDR3 DNA sequence: TGTGCCACCACCGGGACAGGACACCAAGAGACCCAGTACTTC. This chain connects TRBV7-9 to TRBJ2-5, with 8 bases that match TRBD1. Germline CDR1 reads SEHNR; CDR2 reads FQNEAQ (reference sequence). This CDR3 has 14 amino acids. The ends lost 10 bases at V and 0 bases at J; junction bases unmatched: 7.

This clonotype showed up just a few times. The CDR3: CSAQIGTGGSYEQYF. The CDR3 coding sequence is TGCAGTGCGCAGATAGGGACCGGGGGGTCCTACGAGCAGTACTTC. This chain connects TRBV20-1 to TRBJ2-7, with TRBD2 identical over 7 bases. The CDR3 runs to 15 residues. Trimming took 6 bases from V and 1 from J; bases not matched to a gene: 12. Germline loops: CDR1 DFQATT, CDR2 SNEGSKA (reference sequence).

This clonotype was found many times. The chain couples TRBV6-1 to TRBJ2-3; 10 bases map to TRBD2. The V and J ends lost 4 bases and 4 bases, in that order; junction bases with no gene match: 5. Germline lookup yields CDR1 MNHNS and CDR2 SASEGT. The CDR3 is 15 residues long. The CDR3 loop is CASSGASGSSDTQYF. The CDR3 nucleotides read TGTGCCAGCAGTGGGGCTAGCGGGAGCTCAGATACGCAGTATTTT.

This clonotype was counted only a few times. The chain is built from TRBV27 and TRBJ1-2; 8 bases map to TRBD1. There are 14 residues in the CDR3. Losses at the gene ends were 4 bases for V and 5 bases for J; bases not matched to a gene: 6. Germline V gene sequence: CDR1 MNHEY, CDR2 SMNVEV (reference sequence). The CDR3 DNA reads as TGTGCCAGCAGTTCCAGGGGGCTCGTGTATGGCTACACCTTC. Encoded protein: CASSSRGLVYGYTF.

This clonotype was counted ten times or more. The rearrangement joins TRBV12-3 or TRBV12-4 to TRBJ1-2, with no clear D. With 4 bases removed from V and 3 bases from J, the gap between germline ends came to 6 bases. CDR3 length: 12 amino acids. Here the CDR3 reads CASSSVDYGYTF. DNA for the CDR3: TGTGCCAGCAGTTCCGTAGACTATGGCTACACCTTC.

A few counts support this clonotype. The rearrangement joins TRBV3-1 to TRBJ2-2, with 8 bases fitting TRBD1. This CDR3 contains 17 residues. Germline V gene data show CDR1 as LGHDT and CDR2 as YNNKEL (reference sequence). The V and J ends lost 1 base and 5 bases, in that order; junction bases with no gene match: 9. DNA for the CDR3: TGTGCCAGCAGCCAAGCGATAGGACAGGGAGGAACCGGGGAGCTGTTTTTT. It yields the protein CASSQAIGQGGTGELFF. The full variable domain, with the rest looked up from reference TRBV3-1 and TRBJ2-2, is DTAVSQTPKYLVTQMGNDKSIKCEQNLGHDTMYWYKQDSKKFLKIMFSYNNKELIINETVPNRFSPKSPDKAHLNLHINSLELGDSAVYFCASSQAIGQGGTGELFFGEGSRLTVL.

This clonotype was counted many times. The rearrangement joins TRBV20-1 to TRBJ2-1; D is uncertain. The germline gives CDR1 DFQATT, CDR2 SNEGSKA (reference sequence). The CDR3 has 13 amino acids. The V end was cut by 6 bases, the J end by 10 bases, with 19 bases between. The CDR3 DNA is TGCAGTGCCCCCCTGGGCTACCGCTTGGAGCAGTTCTTC. Its translation: CSAPLGYRLEQFF.

This clonotype was detected a few times. The chain joins TRBV20-1 to TRBJ1-2, with D possibly matching TRBD1 (6 bases). Between the trimmed V and J ends, which lost 4 bases and 4 bases, there was a span of 10 bases. This CDR3 has 12 amino acids. Germline V gives CDR1 DFQATT, CDR2 SNEGSKA (reference sequence). The CDR3, as DNA: TGCAGTGCTACCCGGGACATCTATGGCTACACCTTC. Its translation is CSATRDIYGYTF.

V is TRBV11-2 and J is TRBJ2-1; 12 nucleotides match TRBD2. The CDR3 is made up of 19 amino acids. Germline trimming cut 6 bases from V and 4 bases from J; bases unmatched to any gene: 16. The V gene's germline CDR1 is SGHAT and CDR2 FQNNGV. The CDR3 loop reads CASSTSRLAGAGGYNEQFF. In DNA, the CDR3 is TGTGCCAGCAGTACAAGCCGACTAGCGGGAGCGGGGGGATACAATGAGCAGTTCTTC.

This clonotype has ten or more counts. This chain links TRBV20-1 with TRBJ1-1, with a weak D call TRBD1 (6 bases). V was trimmed by 3 bases and J by 3 bases, leaving 11 bases between them. Per germline, CDR1 DFQATT and CDR2 SNEGSKA (reference sequence). CDR3 size: 13 residues. CDR3 DNA: TGCAGTGCTAGTGGGGGGCGGGACACTGAAGCTTTCTTT. Translation gives CSASGGRDTEAFF.